Following are 20 T cell receptor beta chains from one sample sequenced in a study of T cell responses to AZD1222 COVID-19 vaccine. The protocol was immunoSEQ multiplex PCR, while the TCRdb copy is restricted to in-frame clones and leaves out a portion. Seen here are around 140,000 clones, around 92% observed once, and the top ten hold 1.5% to 2%. Sequences were derived from peripheral blood, sampled 28 days after the second AZD1222 dose. Receptors originate from an adult who received the AZD1222 COVID-19 vaccine.

This clone was seen just once. The CDR3 sequence: CASSLATGGRSLHF. The CDR3, as DNA: TGTGCCAGCAGCTTAGCGACGGGGGGGAGAAGTTTGCATTTT. This chain connects TRBV7-6 to TRBJ1-5; D may be TRBD1 (5 bases). Per germline, CDR1 SGHVS and CDR2 FNYEAQ. There are 14 residues in the CDR3. Trimming removed 0 bases from V and 15 bases from J, with 18 bases in between.

This sequence joins TRBV20-1 and TRBJ1-5; D gene unclear. This CDR3 has 15 amino acids. From germline, CDR1 is DFQATT and CDR2 SNEGSKA (reference sequence). V lost 3 bases and J 0 bases, leaving 12 bases between the germline ends. CDR3 DNA sequence: TGCAGTGCTAGTTATATACCCAATAGCAATCAGCCCCAGCATTTT. Its protein product is CSASYIPNSNQPQHF.

In DNA form, the CDR3 reads TGTGCCGCCCAGGGAAGCGGCGGGGGTGAGCAGTTCTTC. Amino acids: CAAQGSGGGEQFF. The V call is TRBV30, the J call TRBJ2-1; 7 bases are shared with TRBD2. CDR3 length: 13 residues. V lost 8 bases and J lost 9; bases outside the gene matches: 13. The germline V gene has CDR1 GTSNPN and CDR2 SVGIG (reference sequence).

The chain joins TRBV9 to TRBJ2-5; D could derive from TRBD1 or TRBD2 (6 bases each). CDR1 is SGDLS and CDR2 is YYNGEE in the germline V gene. The V and J ends lost 0 bases and 1 base respectively, with 13 bases between them. The CDR3 is made up of 16 amino acids. CDR3 amino acids: CASSVATGGAQETQYF. CDR3 coding DNA: TGTGCCAGCAGCGTAGCGACCGGGGGCGCCCAAGAGACCCAGTACTTC.

The chain employs TRBV7-2 and TRBJ1-5; tentative D call: TRBD1 (6 bases). Trimming took off 1 base at V and 1 base at J, with 11 bases between the two ends. Germline V gene lookup returns CDR1 SGHTA and CDR2 FQGNSA. The CDR3 runs 16 residues. The CDR3 sequence is CASSLVGGQSNQPQHF. The CDR3 coding sequence is TGTGCCAGCAGCTTAGTGGGGGGGCAGAGCAATCAGCCCCAGCATTTT. The complete variable domain, with remaining parts taken from reference TRBV7-2 and TRBJ1-5, reads GAGVSQSPSNKVTEKGKDVELRCDPISGHTALYWYRQSLGQGLEFLIYFQGNSAPDKSGLPSDRFSAERTGGSVSTLTIQRTQQEDSAVYLCASSLVGGQSNQPQHFGDGTRLSIL.

The chain uses TRBV11-3 and TRBJ2-1, with TRBD2 matching over 8 bases. V lost 5 bases and J lost 6; bases outside the gene matches: 6. Germline assignment: CDR1 SGHNT and CDR2 YENEEA. The CDR3 has 14 residues. The CDR3 nucleotides read TGTGCCAGCAGCATCACTAGCGGACTCAATGAGCAGTTCTTC. It encodes CASSITSGLNEQFF.

The V call is TRBV7-8, the J call TRBJ2-7, with D perhaps matching TRBD2 (6 bases). The ends were cut back, 0 bases at V and 3 bases at J, with 12 bases in the middle. The CDR3 is 15 residues long. Germline V lookup: CDR1 SGHVS, CDR2 FQNEAQ. CDR3 residues: CASSLAGRGVYEQYF. CDR3 nucleotide sequence: TGTGCCAGCAGCTTAGCGGGGCGGGGTGTCTACGAGCAGTACTTC.

This clone showed up just once. The gene calls are TRBV18 and TRBJ2-5; D possibly matches TRBD1 or TRBD2 (5 bases each). CDR3 length equals 13 residues. The germline V and J ends were trimmed by 6 bases and 5 bases, with 13 bases remaining between them. From germline, CDR1 is KGHSH and CDR2 LQKENI. CDR3 sequence reads: CASSQGRDETQYF. The CDR3 coding sequence is TGTGCCAGCTCTCAGGGCAGGGACGAGACCCAGTACTTC.

The V call is TRBV9, the J call TRBJ2-5; no firm D call. The CDR3 has 14 amino acids. Germline loops: CDR1 SGDLS, CDR2 YYNGEE. Trimming stripped 0 bases from V and 5 bases from J, with 11 bases between. The DNA for the CDR3 is TGTGCCAGCAGCGTAGGCTCTACCTCGGAGACCCAGTACTTC. Translation gives CASSVGSTSETQYF. The full variable domain, its missing parts supplied by reference TRBV9 and TRBJ2-5, is DSGVTQTPKHLITATGQRVTLRCSPRSGDLSVYWYQQSLDQGLQFLIQYYNGEERAKGNILERFSAQQFPDLHSELNLSSLELGDSALYFCASSVGSTSETQYFGPGTRLLVL.

The chain links TRBV7-2 to TRBJ1-2, with D maybe TRBD1 (6 bases). The CDR3 consists of 15 residues. The germline V gene has CDR1 SGHTA and CDR2 FQGNSA. V shed 5 bases and J shed 7 bases, with 20 bases lying between them. The CDR3 reads CASSPSTGLSTGYTF. The CDR3 DNA sequence: TGTGCCAGCAGCCCCTCGACAGGCCTTTCCACTGGCTACACCTTC.

The chain has TRBV9 and TRBJ2-1, with TRBD2 matching over 9 bases. This CDR3 contains 16 residues. Per the germline V gene, CDR1 is SGDLS and CDR2 is YYNGEE. V gave up 2 bases and J gave up 5 bases; unmatched junction bases: 8. The CDR3, as DNA: TGTGCCAGCAGCGTCCTGGGGACTAGCCTTGACAATGAGCAGTTCTTC. Translated: CASSVLGTSLDNEQFF.

Concerning this clone itself: Other DNA sequences within the sample encode an identical CDR3. CDR3: CASSPRTLSTDTQYF. As DNA, the CDR3 is TGTGCCAGCAGCCCACGGACTTTAAGCACAGATACGCAGTATTTT. V usage is TRBV3-1 (or the pseudogene TRBV3-2) and J usage is TRBJ2-3, with D tentatively TRBD2 (5 bases). V lost 4 bases to trimming and J lost 0 bases, with 11 bases between them. Per germline, CDR1 LGHDT and CDR2 YNNKEL (reference sequence). The CDR3 is made up of 15 amino acids.

The rearrangement uses TRBV5-5 and TRBJ1-4, with D unclear. Germline assignment: CDR1 SGHKS and CDR2 YYEKEE (reference sequence). The CDR3 runs 18 residues. Between the trimmed V and J ends, which lost 1 base and 0 bases, there was a span of 16 bases. The CDR3: CASSLFSFGIATNEKLFF. The DNA for the CDR3 is TGTGCCAGCAGCTTGTTCTCTTTTGGCATCGCAACTAATGAAAAACTGTTTTTT.

The chain is built from TRBV19 and TRBJ2-7, with TRBD1 matching 7 bases. Losses at the gene ends were 8 bases for V and 4 bases for J; bases not matched to a gene: 5. The CDR3 consists of 12 residues. The germline gives CDR1 LNHDA, CDR2 SQIVND (reference sequence). This chain's CDR3 is CASAIQGYEQYV. The CDR3 region has the DNA TGTGCCAGTGCGATACAGGGGTACGAGCAGTACGTC.

The chain recombines TRBV5-4 with TRBJ1-5; D perhaps matches TRBD1 (5 bases). The CDR3 spans 15 residues. The V and J ends lost 0 bases and 4 bases respectively, with 11 bases between them. From germline, CDR1 is SGHNT and CDR2 YYREEE (reference sequence). The CDR3 DNA reads as TGTGCCAGCAGCTTGGACGGGGGAACTAATCAGCCCCAGCATTTT. Its protein is CASSLDGGTNQPQHF.

The J gene is TRBJ1-6, the V gene TRBV2; D unresolved. Germline CDR1 reads SNHLY; CDR2 reads FYNNEI. This CDR3 region has 15 residues. V gave up 2 bases and J gave up 5 bases, with 10 bases separating them. CDR3 sequence: CASSESGSNNSPLHF. In DNA form, the CDR3 reads TGTGCCAGCAGTGAATCGGGCAGCAATAATTCACCCCTCCACTTT.

The rearrangement joins TRBV4-1 to TRBJ2-5; the D gene is possibly TRBD1 (5 bases). The CDR3 extends over 13 amino acids. CDR1 is MGHRA and CDR2 is YSYEKL in the germline V gene. The V end lost 0 bases, the J end lost 4 bases, and 6 bases lay between the germline ends. CDR3 nucleotides: TGCGCCAGCAGCCAAGATCAGGGAGAGACCCAGTACTTC. Protein: CASSQDQGETQYF.

This clone was recorded once. The CDR3 sequence is CASSQDRVGETQYF. As DNA, the CDR3 is TGCGCCAGCAGCCAGGACAGGGTCGGAGAGACCCAGTACTTC. The chain has TRBV5-1 and TRBJ2-5; 8 bases are a match to TRBD1. V trimming: 4 bases; J trimming: 4 bases; junction bases outside the gene matches: 6. The CDR3 consists of 14 residues. Germline CDR1 SGHRS, CDR2 YFSETQ.

The gene calls are TRBV6-5 and TRBJ2-1; 7 bases are shared with TRBD2. The CDR3 has 15 amino acids. The V and J ends lost 8 bases and 4 bases, in that order; junction bases with no gene match: 11. Per the germline V gene, CDR1 is MNHEY and CDR2 is SVGAGI. The CDR3 sequence: CASSRSGAGYNEQFF. The CDR3, as DNA: TGTGCCAGCTCCCGAAGCGGGGCAGGGTACAATGAGCAGTTCTTC.

This chain uses TRBV30 with TRBJ2-2; the D call may be TRBD1 or TRBD2 (7 bases each). This CDR3 contains 14 residues. V was trimmed by 3 bases and J by 2 bases, leaving 10 bases between them. CDR1 and CDR2 (germline): GTSNPN, SVGIG (reference sequence). The CDR3 region is CAWRGGGNTGELFF. DNA of the CDR3: TGTGCCTGGAGGGGAGGGGGCAACACCGGGGAGCTGTTTTTT.